These 20 T cell receptor beta chains were all obtained from the same sample, sequenced in a study of cytomegalovirus exposure and HLA in healthy donors. The data were produced by immunoSEQ multiplex PCR, yet TCRdb's version contains in-frame clones alone and is incomplete. The repertoire holds under 75,000 clones, around 97% seen once, with about 1.6% in the top ten. Source material: PBMCs. All receptors derive from a woman between 18 and 30 years old in good health and CMV-seropositive.

V gene TRBV12-5 combines with J gene TRBJ1-2; D is uncertain. The V gene lost 0 bases and the J gene lost 6 bases, with 20 bases spanning the gap. The CDR3 sequence is 17 residues long. In germline, CDR1 is LGHNT, CDR2 FRNRAP. DNA for the CDR3: TGTGCTAGTGGTTTGGTACTGGACTTAAATCCGAGGAATGGCTACACCTTC. It is translated as CASGLVLDLNPRNGYTF.

The CDR3 DNA reads as TGTGCCAGCAGTTCTCGACTAGCGGGTTTCAATGAGCAGTTCTTC. The encoded protein is CASSSRLAGFNEQFF. The chain is built from TRBV5-4 and TRBJ2-1; 10 positions agree with TRBD2. This CDR3 spans 15 amino acids. Germline loops: CDR1 SGHNT, CDR2 YYREEE (reference sequence). After removal of 5 bases from V and 6 bases from J, the junction contained 8 bases not matched to a gene.

This clone showed up just once. The V call is TRBV28, the J call TRBJ1-5; tentatively, D is TRBD1 (5 bases). The CDR3 consists of 17 residues. CDR1 is MDHEN and CDR2 is SYDVKM in the germline V gene. The V end lost 7 bases, the J end lost 2 bases, and 21 bases lay between the germline ends. CDR3 region: CASTSWTGPGGNQPQHF. CDR3 sequence (DNA): TGTGCCAGCACCTCTTGGACGGGCCCGGGGGGCAATCAGCCCCAGCATTTT.

The chain joins TRBV28 to TRBJ1-3; D gene uncertain. V was clipped by 5 bases and J by 0 bases, with 11 bases between them. This CDR3 has 15 residues. Germline V CDR1 and CDR2: MDHEN, SYDVKM. This chain's CDR3 is CASSRYILSGNTIYF. The CDR3 DNA is TGTGCCAGCAGTCGTTACATCCTCTCTGGAAACACCATATATTTT. Full variable domain (missing parts from reference TRBV28 and TRBJ1-3): DVKVTQSSRYLVKRTGEKVFLECVQDMDHENMFWYRQDPGLGLRLIYFSYDVKMKEKGDIPEGYSVSREKKERFSLILESASTNQTSMYLCASSRYILSGNTIYFGEGSWLTVV.

The chain combines TRBV9 with TRBJ2-7, with TRBD1 as a possible D gene (6 bases). The CDR3 is 16 residues long. Germline V gene data show CDR1 as SGDLS and CDR2 as YYNGEE. The germline V and J ends were trimmed by 2 bases and 5 bases, with 20 bases remaining between them. The CDR3 is CASSVQQGTKRHEQYF. The CDR3 DNA reads TGTGCCAGCAGCGTCCAACAGGGAACCAAGAGGCACGAGCAGTACTTC. The whole variable domain, remainder taken from reference TRBV9 and TRBJ2-7, is DSGVTQTPKHLITATGQRVTLRCSPRSGDLSVYWYQQSLDQGLQFLIQYYNGEERAKGNILERFSAQQFPDLHSELNLSSLELGDSALYFCASSVQQGTKRHEQYFGPGTRLTVT.

This clone was seen a single time. This sequence joins TRBV7-2 and TRBJ2-5; possibly TRBD1 for D (5 bases). Germline V CDR1 and CDR2: SGHTA, FQGNSA. Deletions cut 1 base from V and 1 base from J, with 19 bases between. The CDR3 runs 18 residues. Here the CDR3 reads CASSLGGPGQKSQETQYF. The CDR3 nucleotides read TGTGCCAGCAGCTTAGGGGGCCCTGGGCAAAAGAGCCAAGAGACCCAGTACTTC.

The chain couples TRBV29-1 to TRBJ2-3; 10 bases are shared with TRBD2. The CDR3 sequence is 15 residues long. Unmatched junction bases numbered 8, after V lost 5 bases and J lost 3 bases. Germline V lookup: CDR1 SQVTM, CDR2 ANQGSEA. DNA for the CDR3: TGCAGCGTTTTAGCGGGAGGCGGGTTGACAGATACGCAGTATTTT. Translating gives CSVLAGGGLTDTQYF.

The V call is TRBV10-3, the J call TRBJ2-7, with TRBD2 matching 9 bases. The CDR3 consists of 14 residues. CDR1 is ENHRY, CDR2 SYGVKD, per germline. The ends lost 10 bases at V and 2 bases at J; junction bases unmatched: 9. The CDR3 sequence: CATAPAGGTYEQYF. The DNA for the CDR3 is TGTGCCACCGCCCCAGCGGGAGGTACCTACGAGCAGTACTTC.

This chain connects TRBV10-2 to TRBJ2-3; 9 nucleotides agree with TRBD2. J gave up 0 bases and V 6 bases, and 4 bases lay outside the gene matches. From germline, CDR1 is WSHSY and CDR2 SAAADI. The CDR3 consists of 15 residues. CDR3 coding DNA: TGCGCCAGCAGGGGGACTAGCTCTAGCACAGATACGCAGTATTTT. Its translation is CASRGTSSSTDTQYF.

Written as DNA, the CDR3 is TGCGCCAGCAGCCAAATCCTAGCGGACCAAGAGACCCAGTACTTC. It specifies CASSQILADQETQYF. The V call is TRBV4-1, the J call TRBJ2-5, with 7 bases matching TRBD2. This CDR3 spans 15 amino acids. Germline V gene sequence: CDR1 MGHRA, CDR2 YSYEKL. Unmatched junction bases numbered 3, after V lost 2 bases and J lost 0 bases.

V gene TRBV28 combines with J gene TRBJ1-2; 7 nucleotides line up with TRBD1. The CDR3 sequence is 12 residues long. The J segment lost 8 bases and the V segment lost 2 bases, leaving 2 bases of the junction unmatched. From germline, CDR1 is MDHEN and CDR2 SYDVKM. The CDR3 loop is CASSLAGGGYTF. The CDR3 region has the DNA TGTGCCAGCAGTTTAGCAGGGGGAGGCTACACCTTC.

The chain links TRBV28 to TRBJ2-5, with D possibly matching TRBD2 (6 bases). Germline V gene data show CDR1 as MDHEN and CDR2 as SYDVKM. The CDR3 has 14 residues. V lost 4 bases and J 1 base, leaving 10 bases between the germline ends. CDR3 coding DNA: TGTGCCAGCAGTTCGGCGGGACTCCAAGAGACCCAGTACTTC. Translating gives CASSSAGLQETQYF. The entire variable domain, with the rest obtained from reference TRBV28 and TRBJ2-5, is as follows: DVKVTQSSRYLVKRTGEKVFLECVQDMDHENMFWYRQDPGLGLRLIYFSYDVKMKEKGDIPEGYSVSREKKERFSLILESASTNQTSMYLCASSSAGLQETQYFGPGTRLLVL.

The genes are TRBV7-9 and TRBJ2-3; 8 positions agree with TRBD2. Per the germline V gene, CDR1 is SEHNR and CDR2 is FQNEAQ (reference sequence). The CDR3 extends over 13 amino acids. V shed 5 bases, J shed 10 bases, and the junction held 8 bases outside the gene matches. The CDR3 sequence: CASSPLVGRAQYF. CDR3 nucleotides: TGTGCCAGCAGCCCACTCGTCGGGAGGGCGCAGTATTTT.

The chain is built from TRBV6-1 and TRBJ2-7; 8 bases are a match to TRBD1. The germline V gene has CDR1 MNHNS and CDR2 SASEGT. This CDR3 has 15 amino acids. V trimming: 1 base; J trimming: 1 base; junction bases outside the gene matches: 3. This CDR3 reads CASSEVGTGSYEQYF. CDR3 sequence (DNA): TGTGCCAGCAGTGAAGTCGGGACAGGTTCCTACGAGCAGTACTTC.

This sequence joins TRBV10-1 and TRBJ2-3; 11 nucleotides match TRBD2. The CDR3 extends over 15 amino acids. Trimming removed 4 bases from V and 0 bases from J; junction bases left unmatched: 0. The germline gives CDR1 WNHNN, CDR2 SYGVQD (reference sequence). CDR3 protein: CASSGTSGSTDTQYF. CDR3 DNA sequence: TGCGCCAGCAGTGGGACTAGCGGGAGCACAGATACGCAGTATTTT.

The chain couples TRBV29-1 to TRBJ2-3; 7 nucleotides match TRBD2. CDR1 is SQVTM and CDR2 is ANQGSEA in the germline V gene. The CDR3 runs 16 residues. The trim removed 5 bases at V and 0 bases at J, leaving 11 bases unmatched. DNA for the CDR3: TGCAGCGTTCGGACTAGAGGGGCTTCTAGCACAGATACGCAGTATTTT. Its protein is CSVRTRGASSTDTQYF.

V gene TRBV29-1 combines with J gene TRBJ1-2; D is ambiguous. V gave up 7 bases and J gave up 2 bases, with 11 bases separating them. Germline assignment: CDR1 SQVTM and CDR2 ANQGSEA. The CDR3 covers 12 residues. CDR3 sequence (DNA): TGCAGCGCCAGTCCAATGAACTATGGCTACACCTTC. It encodes CSASPMNYGYTF.

The chain combines TRBV6-1 with TRBJ1-6; TRBD1 is a possible D gene (6 bases). The CDR3 is 13 residues long. The V gene's germline CDR1 is MNHNS and CDR2 SASEGT. V was clipped by 7 bases and J by 5 bases, with 9 bases between them. Written as DNA, the CDR3 is TGTGCCAGCACCGGGACAAATAATTCACCCCTCCACTTT. Its protein is CASTGTNNSPLHF.

The rearrangement uses TRBV29-1 and TRBJ1-1; D may be TRBD1 (6 bases). Trimming removed 7 bases at V and 4 bases at J, with 13 bases between. CDR1 SQVTM and CDR2 ANQGSEA come from the germline V gene. The CDR3 is made up of 12 amino acids. CDR3 in DNA: TGCAGCGCCCTAAACAGGGTCACTGAAGCTTTCTTT. This translates into CSALNRVTEAFF.

The V and J genes are TRBV28 and TRBJ1-5; 8 bases line up with TRBD1. The CDR3 is 14 residues long. The V gene end was trimmed by 3 bases and the J gene end by 5 bases; junction bases not matched to a gene: 3. CDR1 is MDHEN and CDR2 is SYDVKM in the germline V gene. CDR3 coding DNA: TGTGCCAGCAGTTTGTCAGGGGGCTATCAGCCCCAGCATTTT. This sequence encodes CASSLSGGYQPQHF. The full variable domain, completed using reference TRBV28 and TRBJ1-5, is DVKVTQSSRYLVKRTGEKVFLECVQDMDHENMFWYRQDPGLGLRLIYFSYDVKMKEKGDIPEGYSVSREKKERFSLILESASTNQTSMYLCASSLSGGYQPQHFGDGTRLSIL.